This is a list of T cell receptor beta chains from one sample in a study of blood T cell repertoires in COVID-19. Assay used: immunoSEQ multiplex PCR; TCRdb lists only in-frame clones, some missing. The data hold some 300,000 clones, with 70% to 90% observed a single time. Specimen: peripheral blood. The source is a woman in her forties or fifties with active or convalescent COVID-19. The CDR3 runs from the conserved cysteine through the conserved F or W. D genes are given only for firm matches. Size tells how often a clone was seen (once, few, many) or the class of an expanded clone, and some rows leave it out.

>.|TRBD1|14|TRBJ2-2|TRBV19
CASGGQSNTGELFF
TGTGCCAGTGGGGGACAGTCAAACACCGGGGAGCTGTTTTTT
>.|TRBD2|14|TRBJ2-1|TRBV28
CASGRTSASNEQFF
TGTGCCAGCGGGAGGACTAGCGCCTCCAATGAGCAGTTCTTC
>.|.|14|TRBJ2-1|TRBV4-1
CASSQDWTAGEQFF
TGCGCCAGCAGCCAAGATTGGACTGCAGGTGAGCAGTTCTTC
>.|.|14|TRBJ1-5|TRBV2
CASSETPPGQPQHF
TGTGCCAGCAGTGAAACCCCCCCAGGTCAGCCCCAGCATTTT
>.|TRBD1|16|TRBJ1-1|TRBV28
CASSAGGAGGSTEAFF
TGTGCCAGCAGTGCCGGGGGGGCAGGGGGTAGCACTGAAGCTTTCTTT
>.|.|11|TRBJ2-1|TRBV30
CAWDRGGEQFF
TGTGCCTGGGACCGAGGGGGTGAGCAGTTCTTC
>.|.|14|TRBJ1-1|TRBV4-1
CASSPGQGDTEAFF
TGCGCCAGCAGCCCAGGACAAGGAGACACTGAAGCTTTCTTT
>.|.|23|TRBJ2-5|TRBV21-1
CASSKGYLLGRSIMLHLGETQYF
TGTGCCAGCAGCAAAGGGTACCTTTTGGGCAGGTCAATCATGTTACACTTGGGAGAGACCCAGTACTTC
>.|.|15|TRBJ2-5|TRBV3-1/TRBV3-2
CASSPRGSFGETQYF
TGTGCCAGCAGCCCGAGAGGGAGCTTTGGAGAGACCCAGTACTTC
>.|.|14|TRBJ1-1|TRBV19
CASSIRRVNTEAFF
TGTGCCAGTAGTATAAGGCGGGTGAACACTGAAGCTTTCTTT
>.|.|17|TRBJ2-6|TRBV19
CASSAGAGGSGANVLTF
TGTGCCAGTAGTGCCGGGGCAGGGGGGTCAGGGGCCAACGTCCTGACTTTC
>.|TRBD1|14|TRBJ1-2|TRBV28
CASSLEDRGYGYTF
TGTGCCAGCAGTTTAGAGGACAGGGGGTATGGCTACACCTTC
>.|.|15|TRBJ1-1|TRBV6-5
CASSYYGDRNLRAFF
TGTGCCAGCAGTTACTATGGCGACAGAAACCTTCGGGCTTTCTTT
>.|TRBD2|16|TRBJ2-1|TRBV3-1/TRBV3-2
CASSRTTSGKYNEQFF
TGTGCCAGCAGCCGTACGACTAGCGGGAAATACAATGAGCAGTTCTTC
>.|TRBD1|17|TRBJ1-5|TRBV7-9
CASSGERGTGASQPQHF
TGTGCCAGCAGCGGGGAAAGAGGGACAGGGGCGAGTCAGCCCCAGCATTTT
>.|TRBD1|13|TRBJ2-7|TRBV28
CASRTDRGYEQYF
TGTGCCAGCCGAACCGACAGGGGATACGAGCAGTACTTC
>few|TRBD2|15|TRBJ2-3|TRBV6-5
CASSDEGLATDTQYF
TGTGCCAGCAGCGATGAGGGACTAGCAACAGATACGCAGTATTTT
>.|.|14|TRBJ1-2|TRBV28
CAIEVTGRVFGYTF
TGTGCCATCGAAGTTACAGGGCGGGTCTTTGGCTACACCTTC
>.|TRBD1|16|TRBJ2-1|TRBV3-1/TRBV3-2
CASSQDRGQGAIEQFF
TGTGCCAGCAGCCAAGATCGGGGGCAGGGGGCAATTGAGCAGTTCTTC
>.|.|16|TRBJ2-3|TRBV12-2
CASRLRSHRGSDTQYF
TGTGCAAGTCGCTTACGGTCCCACAGGGGAAGTGATACGCAGTATTTT
>.|TRBD1|16|TRBJ1-5|TRBV6-4
CASSVTDRASGQPQHF
TGTGCCAGCAGTGTTACGGACAGGGCGAGTGGTCAGCCCCAGCATTTT
>.|.|14|TRBJ1-5|TRBV6-1
CASSEAGGDQPQHF
TGTGCCAGCAGTGAAGCAGGGGGGGATCAGCCCCAGCATTTT
>once|TRBD2|16|TRBJ2-1|TRBV11-1
CASRPRLAGGRGEQFF
TGTGCCAGCAGACCTCGACTAGCGGGAGGGAGGGGTGAGCAGTTCTTC
>.|.|16|TRBJ2-7|TRBV27
CASQTLRKAGSYEQYF
TGTGCCAGCCAGACACTTCGGAAGGCGGGTTCCTACGAGCAGTACTTC
>once|.|15|TRBJ1-5|TRBV11-1
CASSLDGVSGQPQHF
TGTGCCAGCAGCTTGGACGGAGTTTCGGGGCAGCCCCAGCATTTT
>.|.|15|TRBJ2-3|TRBV27
CASSPLGGLTDTQYF
TGTGCCAGCAGTCCCCTTGGCGGCCTCACAGATACGCAGTATTTT
>.|.|14|TRBJ2-1|TRBV24-1
CATSAWGALNEQFF
TGTGCCACCAGTGCGTGGGGCGCGTTAAATGAGCAGTTCTTC
>.|.|15|TRBJ2-1|TRBV1
CTSSSGTSSYNEQFF
TGCACCAGCAGCTCCGGGACAAGCTCCTACAATGAGCAGTTCTTC
>.|.|15|TRBJ2-3|TRBV7-2
CASSLGGPVTDTQYF
TGTGCCAGCAGCTTAGGGGGGCCGGTGACAGATACGCAGTATTTT
>.|.|14|TRBJ2-1|TRBV24-1
CATSEVTGVNEQFF
TGTGCCACCAGTGAGGTGACAGGAGTAAATGAGCAGTTCTTC
>.|TRBD2|14|TRBJ2-1|TRBV10-3
CATRTSGIYNEQFF
TGTGCCACCCGGACTAGCGGGATCTACAATGAGCAGTTCTTC
>.|TRBD1|19|TRBJ1-2|TRBV9
CASSVDDDWDRPANYGYTF
TGTGCCAGCAGCGTAGATGACGATTGGGACAGACCAGCTAACTATGGCTACACCTTC
>.|TRBD1|20|TRBJ2-2|TRBV27
CASSLNGRGPEDSNTGELFF
TGTGCCAGCAGTTTGAACGGTAGGGGGCCAGAAGACTCTAACACCGGGGAGCTGTTTTTT
>.|TRBD2|15|TRBJ2-2|TRBV2
CASSVSGRRTGELFF
TGTGCCAGCAGTGTTAGCGGGAGAAGGACCGGGGAGCTGTTTTTT
>.|TRBD1|14|TRBJ1-3|TRBV6-1
CASSDRGAGNTIYF
TGTGCCAGCAGTGACAGGGGGGCTGGAAACACCATATATTTT